This entry lists 7 T cell receptor beta chains sequenced from one sample in a study of blood T cell repertoires in COVID-19. Here immunoSEQ multiplex PCR was the method, and the copy in TCRdb shows in-frame clones only, minus some. This table has roughly 52,000 clones, around 85% appearing once. Sample: peripheral blood. Source of these receptors: a human donor in a cohort sampled during active COVID-19.

V gene TRBV10-3 combines with J gene TRBJ1-2; TRBD1 agrees at 10 bases. Germline CDR1 reads ENHRY; CDR2 reads SYGVKD. The CDR3 contains 16 residues. V gave up 8 bases and J gave up 4 bases; unmatched junction bases: 13. In DNA, the CDR3 is TGTGCCATCCCTCAAGAACGACAGGGGGCGCCCTATGGCTACACCTTC. It codes for CAIPQERQGAPYGYTF.

This clone turned up a few times. V is TRBV6-5 and J is TRBJ1-3; D is ambiguous. The germline V gene encodes CDR1 MNHEY and CDR2 SVGAGI. Trimming shortened V by 8 bases and J by 1 base, and 9 bases separated the two germline ends. CDR3 length: 13 residues. CDR3 loop: CASSPVSGNTIYF. The CDR3 DNA is TGTGCCAGCTCTCCTGTTTCTGGAAACACCATATATTTT.

This rearrangement joins TRBV7-2 to TRBJ1-1; D gene unclear. The ends were cut back, 5 bases at V and 0 bases at J, with 13 bases in the middle. CDR1 SGHTA and CDR2 FQGNSA come from the germline V gene. The length of the CDR3 is 15 residues. As DNA, the CDR3 is TGTGCCAGCAGCCCATCGCACTACATGAACACTGAAGCTTTCTTT. Amino acids: CASSPSHYMNTEAFF.

The rearrangement uses TRBV30 and TRBJ1-2; D is possibly TRBD1 (5 bases). This CDR3 region has 13 residues. The germline V gene encodes CDR1 GTSNPN and CDR2 SVGIG (reference sequence). Between the trimmed V and J ends, which lost 0 bases and 5 bases, there was a span of 10 bases. The CDR3 here is CAWSVGAVYGYTF. The CDR3 nucleotides are TGTGCCTGGAGTGTAGGGGCAGTTTATGGCTACACCTTC.

This clone was found once. The chain carries TRBV19 and TRBJ2-4; 8 bases match TRBD2. Unmatched junction bases numbered 9, after V lost 0 bases and J lost 2 bases. CDR3 length: 18 residues. Germline V gene sequence: CDR1 LNHDA, CDR2 SQIVND (reference sequence). The CDR3 nucleotides are TGTGCCAGTAGTATAGATCAATCGCGGGAGGTGACCAAAAACATTCAGTACTTC. Protein product: CASSIDQSREVTKNIQYF.

The genes are TRBV24-1 and TRBJ2-2, with D possibly TRBD2 on 5 matching bases. There are 12 residues in the CDR3. The V gene's germline CDR1 is KGHDR and CDR2 SFDVKD. Trimming cost V 9 bases and J 11 bases, with 15 bases left between them. The CDR3 loop reads CATRTDGDELFF. The CDR3, as DNA: TGTGCCACCCGGACTGACGGAGACGAGCTGTTTTTT.

V and J are TRBV6-5 and TRBJ2-2; D may be TRBD1 (6 bases). This CDR3 has 14 amino acids. With 8 bases removed from V and 1 base from J, the gap between germline ends came to 11 bases. Looked up from germline, CDR1 is MNHEY and CDR2 is SVGAGI. In nucleotides, the CDR3 is TGTGCCAGCTGGGGGCTCCTGAACACCGGGGAGCTGTTTTTT. Its translation: CASWGLLNTGELFF.